These 30 T cell receptor beta chains were sequenced from one sample in a study of CD8+ T cells in alopecia areata. Regarding treatment: oral pan-JAK inhibitor, 5-10 mg twice daily. Once RNA had been extracted, it was reverse transcribed into cDNA to act as the sequencing template. Here immunoSEQ multiplex PCR was the method, and the copy in TCRdb shows in-frame clones only, minus some. The profile shows 190,000 or so clones, about 60% of them singletons. The sequencing used CD8+ T cells sorted from blood, collected at week 24, from a patient treated with tofacitinib. The source is a human donor with alopecia areata.

Regarding this clone: Other DNA sequences from this sample encode an identical CDR3 as well. The CDR3 loop reads CSVDSNTEAFF. CDR3 in DNA: TGCAGCGTTGATTCAAACACTGAAGCTTTCTTT. V usage is TRBV29-1 and J usage is TRBJ1-1, with no clear D. The CDR3 spans 11 residues. From germline, CDR1 is SQVTM and CDR2 ANQGSEA. Trimming removed 3 bases at V and 2 bases at J, with 4 bases between.

A few counts support this clone. The chain employs TRBV30 and TRBJ2-5; D is perhaps TRBD1 (6 bases). The CDR3 sequence is 12 residues long. Germline V lookup: CDR1 GTSNPN, CDR2 SVGIG (reference sequence). Trimming took 4 bases from V and 6 from J, leaving 12 bases between them. CDR3: CAWTRQGKTQYF. The CDR3 DNA reads as TGTGCCTGGACAAGGCAGGGGAAGACCCAGTACTTC.

The rearrangement uses TRBV4-1 and TRBJ2-1; TRBD2 matches 13 bases. V was clipped by 4 bases and J by 8 bases; unmatched bases: 14. Germline values: CDR1 MGHRA, CDR2 YSYEKL. This CDR3 contains 18 residues. The CDR3 region is CASSLYSSWTSGGDEQFF. In DNA, the CDR3 is TGCGCCAGCAGCCTCTACTCCTCATGGACTAGCGGGGGCGATGAGCAGTTCTTC.

Only a few counts were recorded for this clone. The DNA is omitted, as the CDR3 cannot be located on it reliably, and the CDR3 follows TCRdb's listing. CDR3 region: CASSSSGDRGLGYTF. The chain is built from TRBV5-1 and TRBJ1-2; the table's D call, TRBD1, has no DNA check behind it. Germline CDR1 and CDR2: SGHRS and YFSETQ. The CDR3 extends over 15 residues, inclusive of both ends.

In this sample, this clone turned up a few times. This chain uses TRBV29-1 with TRBJ1-2; D call uncertain. The CDR3 consists of 13 residues. Per the germline V gene, CDR1 is SQVTM and CDR2 is ANQGSEA. Trimming took 3 bases from V and 6 from J, leaving 14 bases between them. This CDR3 is CSVDQHREDGYTF. CDR3 DNA sequence: TGCAGCGTTGACCAACACCGAGAAGATGGCTACACCTTC.

The J gene is TRBJ1-2, the V gene TRBV7-9, with 7 bases lining up with TRBD1. Looked up from germline, CDR1 is SEHNR and CDR2 is FQNEAQ (reference sequence). The junction had 17 bases not matched to a gene; V was cut back by 10 bases and J by 0 bases. The CDR3 is made up of 17 amino acids. The CDR3 loop is CATLTGTEGFSNYGYTF. The DNA for the CDR3 is TGTGCCACCTTGACCGGGACAGAAGGTTTTTCTAACTATGGCTACACCTTC.

This clone showed up just once. The CDR3 protein is CASSLSRVDTEAFF. For the CDR3, the DNA is TGCGCCAGCAGCTTGAGCAGGGTGGACACTGAAGCTTTCTTT. The chain recombines TRBV5-1 with TRBJ1-1, with D perhaps TRBD1 (5 bases). CDR1 is SGHRS and CDR2 is YFSETQ in the germline V gene. The ends were cut back, 1 base at V and 3 bases at J, with 10 bases in the middle. The CDR3 runs 14 residues.

The gene calls are TRBV13 and TRBJ1-6; D is unclear. Trimming took off 1 base at V and 11 bases at J, with 9 bases between the two ends. There are 13 residues in the CDR3. Germline assignment: CDR1 PRHDT and CDR2 FYEKMQ (reference sequence). The CDR3, as DNA: TGTGCCAGCAGCTTAGCCGGCGGCACACCCCTCCACTTT. Translation gives CASSLAGGTPLHF.

This rearrangement joins TRBV11-2 to TRBJ2-1, with 9 positions matching TRBD2. Germline V CDR1 and CDR2: SGHAT, FQNNGV. The CDR3 contains 18 residues. With V trimmed by 4 bases and J by 5 bases, 15 bases remained unmatched. CDR3: CASSSRLGTSRFDNEQFF. The CDR3 region has the DNA TGTGCCAGCAGCTCGAGACTCGGGACTAGCAGATTCGACAATGAGCAGTTCTTC.

This clone was recorded once. The chain has TRBV6-5 and TRBJ2-7; D gene ambiguous. Germline values: CDR1 MNHEY, CDR2 SVGAGI. This CDR3 has 13 residues. The V gene lost 4 bases and the J gene lost 3 bases, with 10 bases spanning the gap. As DNA, the CDR3 is TGTGCCAGCAGTTCGCTCCCAGGCTACGAGCAGTACTTC. It yields the protein CASSSLPGYEQYF.

J is TRBJ1-4 and V is TRBV15; 8 nucleotides agree with TRBD1. The CDR3 consists of 14 residues. The J segment lost 4 bases and the V segment lost 5 bases, leaving 3 bases of the junction unmatched. Germline CDR1 reads LNHNV; CDR2 reads YYDKDF (reference sequence). The CDR3 loop is CATSPDRGNEKLFF. As DNA, the CDR3 is TGTGCCACCAGCCCTGACAGGGGTAATGAAAAACTGTTTTTT.

The genes are TRBV2 and TRBJ2-1; TRBD1 matches 7 bases. Germline loops: CDR1 SNHLY, CDR2 FYNNEI. There are 12 residues in the CDR3. Trimming removed 6 bases from V and 6 bases from J; junction bases left unmatched: 2. CDR3 residues: CASSRQGNEQFF. CDR3 in DNA: TGTGCCAGCAGCAGACAGGGCAATGAGCAGTTCTTC.

CDR3 nucleotide sequence: TGTGCCTGGAGTGGTGACAGGGAAGCTTTCTTT. This codes for CAWSGDREAFF. The V call is TRBV30, the J call TRBJ1-1; perhaps TRBD1 as D (6 bases). The CDR3 contains 11 residues. V lost 1 base, J lost 8 bases, and 8 bases lay in between. Germline lookup yields CDR1 GTSNPN and CDR2 SVGIG (reference sequence).

J is TRBJ1-2 and V is TRBV29-1; D not certain. Trimming shortened V by 5 bases and J by 8 bases, and 21 bases separated the two germline ends. Germline lookup yields CDR1 SQVTM and CDR2 ANQGSEA. This CDR3 comprises 14 residues. The CDR3 bases are TGCAGCGTTCCCTCACGGAGATCTGTCTACGGCTACACCTTC. Translated, it gives CSVPSRRSVYGYTF.

The chain uses TRBV13 and TRBJ1-2; unclear D gene. V was clipped by 0 bases and J by 4 bases, with 9 bases between them. Germline V lookup: CDR1 PRHDT, CDR2 FYEKMQ (reference sequence). This CDR3 region has 14 residues. This chain's CDR3 is CASSLGRSVYGYTF. The CDR3, as DNA: TGTGCCAGCAGCTTAGGCCGCAGCGTCTATGGCTACACCTTC. Full variable domain (remainder filled in from reference TRBV13 and TRBJ1-2): AAGVIQSPRHLIKEKRETATLKCYPIPRHDTVYWYQQGPGQDPQFLISFYEKMQSDKGSIPDRFSAQQFSDYHSELNMSSLELGDSALYFCASSLGRSVYGYTFGSGTRLTVV.

The genes are TRBV4-1 and TRBJ2-1; 8 nucleotides line up with TRBD1. V lost 1 base to trimming and J lost 10 bases; unmatched junction nucleotides: 12. CDR1 and CDR2 from the germline V gene are MGHRA and YSYEKL. The CDR3 totals 16 residues. The CDR3 DNA reads as TGCGCCAGCAGCCAAGGGTCAGGGGGCGCGTCTGACGAGCAGTTCTTC. It is translated as CASSQGSGGASDEQFF.

This clone was seen only a few times. The chain links TRBV7-9 to TRBJ2-2; 11 nucleotides line up with TRBD1. The CDR3 totals 17 residues. Per the germline V gene, CDR1 is SEHNR and CDR2 is FQNEAQ (reference sequence). J was trimmed by 5 bases and V by 6 bases; bases with no gene match: 11. CDR3 sequence reads: CASSQSPGTGGTGELFF. The CDR3 region has the DNA TGTGCCAGCAGTCAAAGCCCCGGGACAGGGGGAACCGGGGAGCTGTTTTTT.

This clone showed up just a few times. The chain couples TRBV30 to TRBJ2-1; D tentatively fits TRBD1 or TRBD2 (5 bases each). Germline CDR1 is GTSNPN and CDR2 is SVGIG (reference sequence). The CDR3 has 14 amino acids. V was pared by 7 bases and J by 0 bases, with 13 bases between. CDR3 protein: CAYRDGFSYNEQFF. The CDR3 coding sequence is TGTGCCTATCGGGACGGTTTCTCCTACAATGAGCAGTTCTTC.

The CDR3 DNA reads as TGCGCCAGCAGCCAAAATAGCGGGGGGGCCAAAAACATTCAGTACTTC. Encoded protein: CASSQNSGGAKNIQYF. The chain is built from TRBV4-1 and TRBJ2-4; TRBD2 aligns across 10 bases. From germline, CDR1 is MGHRA and CDR2 YSYEKL. The V and J ends lost 2 bases and 1 base, in that order; junction bases with no gene match: 2. CDR3 length equals 16 residues.

This clone was counted once. This chain links TRBV4-1 with TRBJ1-2; D uncertain. V dropped 3 bases and J dropped 1 base, with 3 bases sitting between them. Germline CDR1 reads MGHRA; CDR2 reads YSYEKL. The CDR3 is 12 residues long. CDR3 protein: CASSQDNYGYTF. The CDR3 bases are TGCGCCAGCAGCCAGGATAACTATGGCTACACCTTC.

The chain combines TRBV29-1 with TRBJ1-1; D unresolved. CDR3 length equals 13 residues. Germline CDR1 reads SQVTM; CDR2 reads ANQGSEA. The V and J ends lost 7 bases and 1 base respectively, with 13 bases between them. The CDR3 protein is CSAEDGENTEAFF. DNA of the CDR3: TGCAGCGCCGAGGACGGGGAGAACACTGAAGCTTTCTTT.

This chain uses TRBV27 with TRBJ2-1; possibly TRBD1 or TRBD2 for D (6 bases each). The germline CDR1 and CDR2 sequences are MNHEY and SMNVEV (reference sequence). The CDR3 runs to 17 residues. V shed 2 bases and J shed 0 bases, with 14 bases lying between them. This chain's CDR3 is CASSLGAGGPSYNEQFF. CDR3 nucleotide sequence: TGTGCCAGCAGTTTAGGAGCCGGGGGCCCCTCCTACAATGAGCAGTTCTTC.

The chain has TRBV9 and TRBJ1-3; D unclear. The CDR3 consists of 15 residues. V was cut by 4 bases and J by 0 bases, with 11 bases left in between. Looked up from germline, CDR1 is SGDLS and CDR2 is YYNGEE. The CDR3, as DNA: TGTGCCAGCAGCTCCCCGACCCCCTCTGGAAACACCATATATTTT. Translation: CASSSPTPSGNTIYF.

V usage is TRBV5-1 and J usage is TRBJ2-5; D is unresolved. V was pared by 7 bases and J by 5 bases, with 9 bases between. The CDR3 runs 11 residues. Germline V gene sequence: CDR1 SGHRS, CDR2 YFSETQ. CDR3 in DNA: TGCGCCAGCGCGCTTGTGGAGACCCAGTACTTC. Translating it yields CASALVETQYF.

The rearrangement links TRBV27 to TRBJ1-1, with D maybe TRBD1 (5 bases). Germline V CDR1 and CDR2: MNHEY, SMNVEV (reference sequence). This CDR3 has 14 amino acids. V gave up 7 bases and J gave up 5 bases, with 17 bases separating them. The CDR3 here is CASTPRGGLTEAFF. The CDR3 coding sequence is TGTGCCAGCACCCCGCGTGGGGGTCTTACTGAAGCTTTCTTT.

The chain joins TRBV30 to TRBJ1-2; D is unclear. V dropped 0 bases and J dropped 4 bases, with 6 bases sitting between them. The CDR3 contains 12 residues. The germline V gene has CDR1 GTSNPN and CDR2 SVGIG (reference sequence). The CDR3 here is CAWSVVAYGYTF. As DNA, the CDR3 is TGTGCCTGGAGTGTAGTGGCCTATGGCTACACCTTC.

To note about this clone: Other DNA sequences of this sample code for an identical CDR3. The chain recombines TRBV5-6 with TRBJ1-5, with 8 bases identical to TRBD1. From germline, CDR1 is SGHDT and CDR2 YYEEEE. V was clipped by 0 bases and J by 6 bases; unmatched bases: 2. The CDR3 has 14 residues. DNA of the CDR3: TGTGCCAGCAGCTTGGGTCAGGGGGCTCAGCCCCAGCATTTT. Protein: CASSLGQGAQPQHF.

This chain uses TRBV14 with TRBJ2-7; 9 bases agree with TRBD1. Trimming took 5 bases from V and 2 from J; bases not matched to a gene: 4. The CDR3 consists of 14 residues. The V gene's germline CDR1 is SGHDN and CDR2 FVKESK. Written as DNA, the CDR3 is TGTGCCAGCAGCGAGGGACAGGGAACCTACGAGCAGTACTTC. This encodes CASSEGQGTYEQYF.

In the case of this clone: At the DNA level, this CDR3 is encoded by other sequences in the same sample as well. This chain links TRBV4-1 with TRBJ1-1; possibly TRBD1 for D (6 bases). The CDR3 length is 14 residues. Per the germline V gene, CDR1 is MGHRA and CDR2 is YSYEKL. V was clipped by 3 bases and J by 1 base, with 9 bases between them. CDR3 nucleotides: TGCGCCAGCAGCCAGGAAGGGGGGAACACTGAAGCTTTCTTT. Its translation: CASSQEGGNTEAFF.

J is TRBJ1-1 and V is TRBV11-3, with D perhaps matching TRBD1 (5 bases). This CDR3 contains 14 residues. Trimming removed 2 bases from V and 5 bases from J, with 12 bases in between. CDR1 is SGHNT, CDR2 YENEEA, per germline. The CDR3 region has the DNA TGTGCCAGCAGCTTATGGAGTCGGGGGACTGAAGCTTTCTTT. It translates to CASSLWSRGTEAFF.